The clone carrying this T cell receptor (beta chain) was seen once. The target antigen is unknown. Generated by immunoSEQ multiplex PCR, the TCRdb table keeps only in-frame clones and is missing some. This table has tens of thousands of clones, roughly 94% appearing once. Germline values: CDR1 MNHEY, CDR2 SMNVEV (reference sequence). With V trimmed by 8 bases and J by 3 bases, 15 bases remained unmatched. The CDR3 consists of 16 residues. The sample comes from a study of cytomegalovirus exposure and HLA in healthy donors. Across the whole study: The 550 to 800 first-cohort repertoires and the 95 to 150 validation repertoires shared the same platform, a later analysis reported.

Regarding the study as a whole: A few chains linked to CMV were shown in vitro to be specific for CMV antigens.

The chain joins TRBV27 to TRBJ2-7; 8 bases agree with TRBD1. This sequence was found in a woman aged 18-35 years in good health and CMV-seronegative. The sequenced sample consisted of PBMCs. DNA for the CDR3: TGTGCCAGCGCCAAACTCGGACAGGGTAATTACTACGAGCAGTACTTC. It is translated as CASAKLGQGNYYEQYF.